This is a list of T cell receptor beta chains from one sample in a study of neurological immune-mediated disorders. TCRdb ran MiXCR on the 5' RACE reads and lists one entry per CDR3 protein. The sample lists about 21,000 distinct CDR3 sequences; approximately 7.3% were seen once. Sequencing was performed on CD8+ T cells from blood. The receptors were gathered from a woman in her thirties with HTLV-1-associated myelopathy (HAM/TSP). Both conserved end residues are part of each CDR3. D genes are given only for firm matches. Each size is once, few, many, or a class for an expanded clone.

J gene,clone size,D gene,V gene,CDR3 protein,CDR3 DNA
TRBJ2-7,many,NA,TRBV30,CAWTPGTPYEQYF,TGTGCCTGGACCCCCGGGACACCCTACGAGCAGTACTTC
TRBJ1-2,many,NA,TRBV29-1,CSVEDSTGGYGYTF,TGCAGCGTTGAAGATTCGACGGGGGGCTATGGCTACACCTTC
TRBJ1-2,many,TRBD1,TRBV12-3/TRBV12-4,CASSPPGGLYGYTF,TGTGCCAGCAGCCCCCCAGGGGGATTATATGGCTACACCTTC
TRBJ2-7,many,TRBD1,TRBV7-9,CASSRDRYYEQYF,TGTGCCAGCAGCCGGGACAGGTACTACGAGCAGTACTTC
TRBJ2-2,many,NA,TRBV20-1,CSARDLGDGDTGELFF,TGCAGTGCTAGAGATCTGGGCGATGGTGACACCGGGGAGCTGTTTTTT
TRBJ2-4,many,NA,TRBV7-9,CASSAAQGLAKNIQYF,TGTGCCAGCAGCGCAGCACAGGGTCTAGCCAAAAACATTCAGTACTTC
TRBJ2-1,many,TRBD2,TRBV20-1,CSADPGTSGINKQFF,TGCAGTGCCGATCCCGGGACTAGCGGTATTAATAAGCAGTTCTTC
TRBJ1-1,many,NA,TRBV19,CASSIVPARNTEAFF,TGTGCCAGTAGTATAGTTCCAGCTCGGAACACTGAAGCTTTCTTT
TRBJ1-1,many,NA,TRBV5-1,CASSKGGTPNEAFF,TGCGCCAGCAGCAAGGGTGGCACTCCAAATGAAGCTTTCTTT
TRBJ2-7,many,NA,TRBV2,CASSEGDRHYEQYF,TGTGCCAGCAGTGAAGGTGACCGCCACTACGAGCAGTACTTC
TRBJ2-7,many,TRBD1,TRBV20-1,CSALPPDRVSYEQYF,TGCAGTGCTCTTCCCCCGGACAGGGTTTCCTACGAGCAGTACTTC
TRBJ1-4,many,NA,TRBV4-1,CASSQRQPTNEKLFF,TGCGCCAGCAGCCAGAGACAGCCAACTAATGAAAAACTGTTTTTT
TRBJ1-1,many,TRBD1,TRBV16,CASSPSQGGAPEAFF,TGTGCCAGCAGCCCTTCCCAGGGGGGGGCTCCTGAAGCTTTCTTT
TRBJ2-3,many,NA,TRBV19,CASRRPGDFHTQYF,TGTGCCAGTAGGAGACCCGGGGACTTTCATACGCAGTATTTT
TRBJ1-5,many,NA,TRBV20-1,CSARDLGAWENQPQHF,TGCAGTGCTAGAGATTTGGGGGCCTGGGAAAATCAGCCCCAGCATTTT
TRBJ1-4,many,TRBD1,TRBV27,CASKDIGQGGEKLFF,TGTGCCAGCAAGGACATAGGACAGGGAGGGGAAAAACTGTTTTTT
TRBJ1-1,many,NA,TRBV20-1,CSAMPGHSNTEAFF,TGCAGTGCTATGCCGGGACACTCGAACACTGAAGCTTTCTTT
TRBJ1-4,many,TRBD1,TRBV12-3/TRBV12-4,CASSYRQGPSREKLFF,TGTGCCAGCAGTTACAGACAGGGCCCTAGTCGCGAAAAACTGTTTTTT
TRBJ2-1,many,TRBD2,TRBV20-1,CSAVTSGGVFSYNEQFF,TGCAGTGCAGTTACTAGCGGGGGGGTCTTTTCCTACAATGAGCAGTTCTTC
TRBJ2-5,many,TRBD1,TRBV28,CASTSDRESSQETQYF,TGTGCCAGCACCTCGGACAGGGAATCTTCCCAAGAGACCCAGTACTTC